This T cell receptor (beta chain) was retrieved from a study of cytomegalovirus exposure and HLA in healthy donors. Germline V lookup: CDR1 MNHEY, CDR2 SVGAGI. This CDR3 region has 11 residues. Trimming removed 6 bases from V and 7 bases from J, with 9 bases in between. PCR primers comprised 60 Vbeta and 13 Jbeta primers. Profiled with immunoSEQ multiplex PCR; TCRdb holds only in-frame clones, not every one. Among 200,000 to 250,000 clones listed, 70% to 85% were seen once. On this clone itself: Its cognate antigen is unknown.

Regarding the study as a whole: The presence/absence work took it that sequencing depth was about the same across donors. A link between a missense DCLRE1C variant and TCR beta V- and J-gene trimming emerged from a later analysis. Data from an earlier analysis indicated that most TCR beta V segments were productive either about 87% or about 30% of the time.

The sequence was collected from a man aged 45-65 years in good health and CMV-seronegative. The genes are TRBV6-5 and TRBJ1-1; D is uncertain. Sequences were obtained from PBMCs. CDR3 protein: CASSLGVEAFF. Written as DNA, the CDR3 is TGTGCCAGCAGCCTCGGGGTTGAAGCTTTCTTT.